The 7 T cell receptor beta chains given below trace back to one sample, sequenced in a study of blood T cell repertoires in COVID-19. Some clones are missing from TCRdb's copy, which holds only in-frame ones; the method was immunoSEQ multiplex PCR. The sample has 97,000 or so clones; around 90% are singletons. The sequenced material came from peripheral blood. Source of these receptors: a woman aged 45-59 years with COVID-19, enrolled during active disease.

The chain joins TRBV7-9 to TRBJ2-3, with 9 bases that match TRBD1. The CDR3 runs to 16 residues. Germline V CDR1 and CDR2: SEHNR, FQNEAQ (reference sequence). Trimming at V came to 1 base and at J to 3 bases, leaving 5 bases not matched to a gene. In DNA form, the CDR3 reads TGTGCCAGCAGCTTAGAAGGGACAGGGTCAACAGATACGCAGTATTTT. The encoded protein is CASSLEGTGSTDTQYF.

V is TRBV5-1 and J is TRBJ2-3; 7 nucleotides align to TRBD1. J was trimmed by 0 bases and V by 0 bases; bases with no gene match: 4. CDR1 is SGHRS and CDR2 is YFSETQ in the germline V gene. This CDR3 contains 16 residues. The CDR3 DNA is TGCGCCAGCAGCTTGGATGGGACAGATAGCACAGATACGCAGTATTTT. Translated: CASSLDGTDSTDTQYF.

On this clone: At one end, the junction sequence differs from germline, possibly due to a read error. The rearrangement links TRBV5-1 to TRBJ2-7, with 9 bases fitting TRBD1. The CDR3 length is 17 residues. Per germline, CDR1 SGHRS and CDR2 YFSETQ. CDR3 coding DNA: TGCGCCAGCAGCTTATCGACAGGGGGGAACCCCTCCGACGAGCAGTACTTC. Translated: CASSLSTGGNPSDEQYF.

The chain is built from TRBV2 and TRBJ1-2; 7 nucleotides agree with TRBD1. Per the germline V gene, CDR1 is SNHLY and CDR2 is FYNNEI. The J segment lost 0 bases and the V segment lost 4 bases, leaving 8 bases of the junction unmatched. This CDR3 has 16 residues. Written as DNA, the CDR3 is TGTGCCAGCAGTGGCCAAGGGGGCGCGGCTAACTATGGCTACACCTTC. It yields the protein CASSGQGGAANYGYTF.

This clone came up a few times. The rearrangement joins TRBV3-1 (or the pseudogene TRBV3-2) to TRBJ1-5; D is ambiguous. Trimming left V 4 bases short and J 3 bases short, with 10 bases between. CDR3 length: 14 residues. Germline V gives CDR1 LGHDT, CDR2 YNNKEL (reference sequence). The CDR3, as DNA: TGTGCCAGCAGCCGCGGGGTTTTCAATCAGCCCCAGCATTTT. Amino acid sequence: CASSRGVFNQPQHF.

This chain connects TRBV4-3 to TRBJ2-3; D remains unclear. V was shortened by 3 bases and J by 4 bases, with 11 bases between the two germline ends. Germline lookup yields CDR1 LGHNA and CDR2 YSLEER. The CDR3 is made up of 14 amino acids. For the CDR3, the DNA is TGCGCCAGCAGCCAGGCTGACTCGGCAGATACGCAGTATTTT. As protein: CASSQADSADTQYF.

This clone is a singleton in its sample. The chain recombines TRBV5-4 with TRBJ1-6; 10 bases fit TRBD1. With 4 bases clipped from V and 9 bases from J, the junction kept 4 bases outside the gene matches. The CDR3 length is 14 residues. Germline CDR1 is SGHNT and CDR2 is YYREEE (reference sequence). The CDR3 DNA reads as TGTGCCAGCAGCATGGACAGGGGGGGTTCACCCCTCCACTTT. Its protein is CASSMDRGGSPLHF.